These 8 T cell receptor beta chains originate from one sample sequenced in a study of radiation and T cells in renal cell carcinoma. Repertoires were generated with immunoSEQ multiplex PCR, while TCRdb's copy carries only in-frame clones and drops some. The table includes about 8,900 clones, about 66% detected once. The treatment denotes: treatment-naive control, cytoreductive nephrectomy. Sequenced material: tumor tissue, taken from a patient whose treatment was nephrectomy without radiotherapy. The source is a man aged 55 to 70 with renal cell carcinoma.

This clone was recorded a few times. The V and J genes are TRBV27 and TRBJ1-6; possibly TRBD1 for D (5 bases). Trimming removed 5 bases at V and 8 bases at J, with 13 bases between. Germline V gene data show CDR1 as MNHEY and CDR2 as SMNVEV (reference sequence). The CDR3 totals 14 residues. Here the CDR3 DNA reads TGTGCCAGCAGTATGCAGGGCAGTGATTCACCCCTCCACTTT. Translated: CASSMQGSDSPLHF.

This clone was seen only a few times. The chain is built from TRBV5-1 and TRBJ2-7; D is ambiguous. V was clipped by 4 bases and J by 2 bases, with 10 bases between them. Germline CDR1 reads SGHRS; CDR2 reads YFSETQ. The CDR3 is made up of 13 amino acids. CDR3 bases: TGCGCCAGCAGCCCCGGCGGAGCCTACGAGCAGTACTTC. It codes for CASSPGGAYEQYF.

The chain couples TRBV7-3 to TRBJ1-1; D is perhaps TRBD1 (6 bases). Looked up from germline, CDR1 is SGHTA and CDR2 is FQGTGA. The CDR3 consists of 15 residues. V lost 4 bases to trimming and J lost 1 base, with 13 bases between them. CDR3 DNA sequence: TGTGCCAGCAGCTCGGACAGTAACCCGAACACTGAAGCTTTCTTT. Its translation is CASSSDSNPNTEAFF. Together with reference TRBV7-3 and TRBJ1-1, the CDR3 gives the full variable domain: GAGVSQTPSNKVTEKGKYVELRCDPISGHTALYWYRQSLGQGPEFLIYFQGTGAADDSGLPNDRFFAVRPEGSVSTLKIQRTERGDSAVYLCASSSDSNPNTEAFFGQGTRLTVV.

This sequence joins TRBV27 and TRBJ2-7; 7 bases line up with TRBD1. V was clipped by 6 bases and J by 11 bases; unmatched bases: 13. CDR3 length equals 13 residues. Germline values: CDR1 MNHEY, CDR2 SMNVEV (reference sequence). The CDR3 protein is CASSSGRGLWKYF. CDR3 nucleotide sequence: TGTGCCAGCAGCTCCGGTAGGGGGCTGTGGAAGTACTTC.

This chain uses TRBV10-2 with TRBJ1-5, with 9 bases aligning to TRBD1. This CDR3 is 15 amino acids long. Looked up from germline, CDR1 is WSHSY and CDR2 is SAAADI. J was trimmed by 3 bases and V by 6 bases; bases with no gene match: 6. CDR3 sequence: CASSTGQGYNQPQHF. For the CDR3, the DNA is TGCGCCAGCAGCACGGGACAGGGCTACAATCAGCCCCAGCATTTT.

CDR3 sequence: CASRDIQGNQPQHF. In DNA form, the CDR3 reads TGTGCCAGCAGAGACATCCAGGGGAACCAGCCCCAGCATTTT. The V gene is TRBV6-6, the J gene TRBJ1-5, with a tentative D call TRBD1 (6 bases). The CDR3 has 14 amino acids. V was shortened by 6 bases and J by 7 bases, with 16 bases between the two germline ends. CDR1 and CDR2 (germline): MNHNY, SVGAGI (reference sequence).

This clone was seen more than once but under ten times. This sequence joins TRBV10-1 and TRBJ2-3; D uncertain. V was clipped by 3 bases and J by 12 bases, with 13 bases between them. The CDR3 runs to 12 residues. CDR1 is WNHNN, CDR2 SYGVQD, per germline (reference sequence). The CDR3 here is CASSDVRTAQYF. The CDR3 bases are TGCGCCAGCAGTGATGTAAGAACCGCCCAGTATTTT.

The chain is built from TRBV18 and TRBJ1-4; a possible D gene is TRBD1 (5 bases). The ends were cut back, 3 bases at V and 8 bases at J, with 16 bases in the middle. This CDR3 has 15 residues. CDR1 and CDR2 (germline): KGHSH, LQKENI. The CDR3 sequence is CASSPSSRADEKLFF. CDR3 DNA: TGTGCCAGCTCACCTTCAAGCAGGGCGGACGAAAAACTGTTTTTT.